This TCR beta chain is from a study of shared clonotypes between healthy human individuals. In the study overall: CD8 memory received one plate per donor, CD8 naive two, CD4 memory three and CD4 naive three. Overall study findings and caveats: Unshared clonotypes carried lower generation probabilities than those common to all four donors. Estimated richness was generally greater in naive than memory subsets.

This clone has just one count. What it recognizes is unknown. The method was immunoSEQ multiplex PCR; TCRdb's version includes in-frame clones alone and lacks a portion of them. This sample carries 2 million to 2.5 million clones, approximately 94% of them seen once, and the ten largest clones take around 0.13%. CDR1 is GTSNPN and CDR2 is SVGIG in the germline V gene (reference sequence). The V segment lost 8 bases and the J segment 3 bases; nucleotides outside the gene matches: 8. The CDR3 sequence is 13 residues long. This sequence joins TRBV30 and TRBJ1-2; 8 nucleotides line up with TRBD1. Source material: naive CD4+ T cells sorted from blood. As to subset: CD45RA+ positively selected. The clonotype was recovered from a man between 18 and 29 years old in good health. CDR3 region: CASRQGMHYGYTF. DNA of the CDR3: TGTGCCAGCCGACAGGGGATGCACTATGGCTACACCTTC.